The clone carrying this T cell receptor beta chain has just a few counts. The sample originates from a study of human T cells and chemical hapten exposure. This CDR3 is built from 17 residues. Trimming took off 6 bases at V and 0 bases at J, with 18 bases between the two ends. Germline lookup yields CDR1 SNHLY and CDR2 FYNNEI. Noted time point: patch test 3, about 24 weeks after DPC sensitization. This sample's treatment: therapeutic diphenylcyclopropenone sensitization with weekly scalp DPC. TCRdb re-analysed the RACE reads in MiXCR, keeping a single row per CDR3 protein. The top ten clones hold roughly 1% of a sample with tens of thousands of distinct CDR3 sequences, approximately 11% of them seen once.

The sequence came from a woman younger than 45 with alopecia areata. Some clones in this sample may be carry-over from other donors' samples. The chain employs TRBV2 and TRBJ2-1; no definite D call. The sequenced sample was whole blood, obtained in connection with sensitization to the hapten diphenylcyclopropenone (DPC). This chain's CDR3 is CASRRAEWSDSYNEQFF. For the CDR3, the DNA is TGTGCCAGCAGGAGAGCAGAATGGAGCGACTCCTACAATGAGCAGTTCTTC. Full variable domain (remainder filled in from reference TRBV2 and TRBJ2-1): EPEVTQTPSHQVTQMGQEVILRCVPISNHLYFYWYRQILGQKVEFLVSFYNNEISEKSEIFDDQFSVERPDGSNFTLKIRSTKLEDSAMYFCASRRAEWSDSYNEQFFGPGTRLTVL.